This TCR beta chain was profiled in a study of blood T cell repertoires in COVID-19. The overall study: The samples span acute and convalescent COVID-19 from the United States, Italy and Spain. Sample material is recorded as cDNA or gDNA derived from T cells, B-cell-depleted T cells, or PBMCs.

Original processing methods: Estimates of nucleated cell counts were drawn from the amplification of reference gene primers. The repertoire was sequenced with immunoSEQ multiplex PCR; TCRdb's copy has only in-frame clones and lacks some. The DNA was the basis for D and trimming; V, J and clone size are from that table. The table shows 240,000 or so clones, with roughly 79% occurring only once. This CDR3 is 14 amino acids long. Per germline, CDR1 SNHLY and CDR2 FYNNEI. V was pared by 6 bases and J by 1 base, with 12 bases between. Material: peripheral blood. J is TRBJ1-1 and V is TRBV2; D call uncertain. The sequence was collected from a woman at least 80 years old with acute or convalescent COVID-19. CDR3 residues: CASRARAGNTEAFF. Here the CDR3 DNA reads TGTGCCAGCAGGGCGAGGGCAGGGAACACTGAAGCTTTCTTT.